Listed below are T cell receptor beta chains from one sample, sequenced in a study of shared clonotypes between healthy human individuals. Sequencing used immunoSEQ multiplex PCR; TCRdb keeps in-frame clones, though not all of them. The table shows about 1 million clones, with roughly 80% occurring only once. The sample consisted of memory CD4+ T cells sorted from blood. These receptors came from a man aged 18 to 35 in good health. Both conserved end residues are part of each CDR3. A D gene is named only where the DNA matches it firmly. A clone size is listed for some rows: how often the clone was seen (once, few, many), or a class if it is expanded.

>TRBJ1-4|TRBV6-1|TRBD1|few
CASSESRGRNEKLFF
TGTGCCAGCAGTGAATCCAGGGGGCGGAATGAAAAACTGTTTTTT
>TRBJ2-5|TRBV7-2|-|-
CASSAGTQETQYF
TGTGCCAGCAGCGCAGGGACACAAGAGACCCAGTACTTC
>TRBJ2-7|TRBV6-1|TRBD2|-
CASSEGLAGSYEQYF
TGTGCCAGCAGTGAAGGACTAGCGGGCTCCTACGAGCAGTACTTC
>TRBJ1-5|TRBV18|-|-
CASSPGAGTNQPQHF
TGTGCCAGCTCACCAGGGGCAGGGACCAATCAGCCCCAGCATTTT
>TRBJ2-5|TRBV15|TRBD1|-
CATSRPDRERKTQYF
TGTGCCACCAGCAGGCCAGACAGGGAGCGAAAGACCCAGTACTTC
>TRBJ1-1|TRBV4-2|-|few
CASSQGLDAVWAFF
TGTGCCAGCAGCCAAGGTTTGGACGCGGTCTGGGCTTTCTTT
>TRBJ1-6|TRBV10-3|TRBD1|few
CAISGTGGDSPLHF
TGTGCCATCAGTGGGACAGGGGGGGATTCACCCCTCCACTTT
>TRBJ2-2|TRBV7-7|-|-
CASSLVLSGTGELFF
TGTGCTAGCAGCTTAGTACTATCTGGAACCGGGGAGCTGTTTTTT
>TRBJ2-1|TRBV7-7|TRBD2|-
CASSKGSGLAQSSSYNEQFF
TGTGCTAGCAGCAAAGGATCCGGACTAGCGCAATCCAGCTCCTACAATGAGCAGTTCTTC
>TRBJ1-1|TRBV18|-|-
CASSLSGVGDTEAFF
TGTGCCAGCTCACTTTCCGGGGTTGGGGATACTGAAGCTTTCTTT
>TRBJ1-2|TRBV28|-|once
CASSLTRQNGYTF
TGTGCCAGCAGTTTAACGAGACAAAATGGCTACACCTTC
>TRBJ1-2|TRBV7-9|-|-
CASSPQQGLYGYTF
TGTGCCAGCAGCCCCCAACAAGGATTATATGGCTACACCTTC
>TRBJ2-1|TRBV27|TRBD2|-
CASSLRESGNEQFF
TGTGCCAGCAGTTTGCGGGAGTCGGGCAATGAGCAGTTCTTC
>TRBJ2-1|TRBV5-6|TRBD2|many
CASSAIPGVSGRASNEQFF
TGTGCCAGCAGCGCAATCCCCGGGGTTAGCGGGAGGGCCTCCAATGAGCAGTTCTTC
>TRBJ2-1|TRBV10-1|-|-
CASSESWTQPGQFF
TGCGCCAGCAGTGAGTCGTGGACCCAACCTGGGCAGTTCTTC
>TRBJ2-5|TRBV9|TRBD2|-
CASSTLSGGQETQYF
TGTGCCAGCAGCACCCTAAGCGGGGGCCAAGAGACCCAGTACTTC
>TRBJ2-2|TRBV5-1|-|-
CASSLGLAVVTGSLRRTGELFF
TGCGCCAGCAGCTTGGGTTTAGCGGTCGTGACAGGGTCTCTGCGACGGACCGGGGAGCTGTTTTTT
>TRBJ2-7|TRBV6-6|-|-
CASSYSSGGGKEQYF
TGTGCCAGCAGTTACAGCTCCGGGGGTGGAAAGGAGCAGTACTTC
>TRBJ2-3|TRBV19|-|-
CASSIGLAPDTQYF
TGTGCCAGTAGTATCGGTCTAGCTCCAGATACGCAGTATTTT
>TRBJ2-4|TRBV5-8|TRBD2|-
CASSLGVLAGGPADIQYF
TGTGCCAGCAGCTTGGGGGTGCTAGCGGGGGGCCCGGCTGACATTCAGTACTTC
>TRBJ2-2|TRBV7-2|-|-
CASSLGGGRAGELFF
TGTGCCAGCAGCTTAGGAGGGGGTAGGGCCGGGGAGCTGTTTTTT
>TRBJ1-1|TRBV27|-|-
CASSLGYPNTEAFF
TGTGCCAGCAGTTTAGGGTACCCGAACACTGAAGCTTTCTTT
>TRBJ2-7|TRBV6-1|-|many
CASSEQGGRYEQYF
TGTGCCAGCAGTGAACAAGGCGGGCGGTACGAGCAGTACTTC
>TRBJ2-1|TRBV15|TRBD2|-
CATYATSGGHTYPYNEQFF
TGTGCCACTTACGCGACTAGCGGGGGCCATACATACCCCTACAATGAGCAGTTCTTC
>TRBJ1-2|TRBV29-1|-|-
CSVRGGDGYTF
TGCAGCGTTAGAGGAGGGGATGGCTACACCTTC
>TRBJ2-5|TRBV30|TRBD2|-
CAWSAVSGRSGETQYF
TGTGCCTGGAGTGCGGTTAGCGGGAGATCCGGGGAGACCCAGTACTTC
>TRBJ2-2|TRBV11-2|-|-
CASSISGNTGELFF
TGTGCCAGCAGCATTAGCGGGAACACCGGGGAGCTGTTTTTT
>TRBJ2-7|TRBV19|-|-
CATSDRYEQYF
TGTGCCACTTCGGACCGATACGAGCAGTACTTC
>TRBJ2-7|TRBV30|TRBD2|few
CAWSLGGFVGEQYF
TGTGCCTGGAGCCTGGGAGGGTTTGTTGGGGAGCAGTACTTC
>TRBJ1-6|TRBV5-1|-|-
CASSLRRDNSPLHF
TGCGCCAGCAGCTTGCGCAGGGATAATTCACCCCTCCACTTT
>TRBJ2-5|TRBV5-1|TRBD2|-
CASSRHSRGGQETQYF
TGCGCCAGCAGCCGACACTCGCGGGGGGGCCAGGAGACCCAGTACTTC
>TRBJ1-3|TRBV5-1|TRBD1|-
CASSYAGGAGGNTIYF
TGCGCCAGCAGCTACGCAGGGGGCGCAGGGGGAAACACCATATATTTT
>TRBJ2-5|TRBV5-1|-|few
CASSLNRYQETQYF
TGCGCCAGCAGCTTGAACAGGTACCAAGAGACCCAGTACTTC
>TRBJ2-1|TRBV9|-|-
CASSVSIVNEQFF
TGTGCCAGCAGCGTCAGCATCGTCAATGAGCAGTTCTTC
>TRBJ1-5|TRBV2|-|-
CASSEMGGGQPQHF
TGTGCCAGCAGTGAAATGGGGGGGGGTCAGCCCCAGCATTTT
>TRBJ2-7|TRBV28|-|-
CASSPHVASSYEQYF
TGTGCCAGCAGCCCGCACGTGGCTAGCTCCTACGAGCAGTACTTC
>TRBJ1-4|TRBV5-4|TRBD1|-
CASSRTGVEEKLFF
TGTGCCAGCAGCCGGACAGGGGTTGAAGAAAAACTGTTTTTT
>TRBJ2-7|TRBV7-2|TRBD2|-
CASSRDLAGGPYEQYF
TGTGCCAGCAGCCGCGATCTAGCGGGAGGGCCCTACGAGCAGTACTTC
>TRBJ2-3|TRBV5-5|-|-
CASSLEWFTPDTQYF
TGTGCCAGCAGCTTGGAATGGTTCACGCCAGATACGCAGTATTTT
>TRBJ2-2|TRBV5-4|-|-
CASSLAVAGAYGGELFF
TGTGCCAGCAGCTTGGCGGTTGCAGGGGCTTACGGCGGGGAGCTGTTTTTT
>TRBJ2-2|TRBV5-8|TRBD2|-
CASSRGGANTGELFF
TGTGCCAGCAGCCGCGGGGGAGCTAACACCGGGGAGCTGTTTTTT
>TRBJ2-1|TRBV28|TRBD1|-
CVSGRQGYNEQFF
TGTGTCTCCGGGCGACAGGGCTACAATGAGCAGTTCTTC
>TRBJ2-3|TRBV5-4|TRBD2|-
CASSYLAGSTGDTQYF
TGTGCCAGCAGCTATCTAGCGGGGTCCACCGGGGATACGCAGTATTTT
>TRBJ1-5|TRBV2|-|-
CASSGREGAPQHF
TGTGCCAGCAGTGGCAGGGAAGGGGCGCCCCAGCATTTT
>TRBJ1-1|TRBV18|TRBD1|-
CASSARQGPEAFF
TGTGCCAGCTCAGCCAGACAGGGCCCTGAAGCTTTCTTT
>TRBJ1-2|TRBV7-2|-|-
CASGTRGEGGYTF
TGTGCCAGCGGAACGAGGGGCGAAGGCGGCTACACCTTC
>TRBJ1-2|TRBV5-6|-|-
CASSLGPGYTF
TGTGCCAGCAGCCTAGGTCCGGGCTACACCTTC
>TRBJ1-1|TRBV20-1|-|-
CSVGEREAFF
TGCAGTGTTGGGGAGAGAGAAGCTTTCTTT
>TRBJ2-3|TRBV5-8|TRBD2|-
CASSTQGGGTDTQYF
TGTGCCAGCAGCACTCAGGGAGGGGGCACAGATACGCAGTATTTT
>TRBJ2-1|TRBV4-2|TRBD2|-
CASSQHSGGADEQFF
TGTGCCAGCAGCCAACACAGCGGGGGGGCCGATGAGCAGTTCTTC
>TRBJ1-2|TRBV10-3|-|-
CAISESGKNYGYTF
TGTGCCATCAGTGAGTCGGGGAAGAACTATGGCTACACCTTC
>TRBJ2-1|TRBV30|-|-
CAWGKGPGEQFF
TGTGCCTGGGGGAAAGGGCCCGGTGAGCAGTTCTTC
>TRBJ1-5|TRBV6-5|-|-
CASSSAGGRSNQPQHF
TGTGCCAGCAGTTCGGCGGGGGGCCGTAGCAATCAGCCCCAGCATTTT
>TRBJ2-3|TRBV10-3|-|-
CAAGSPTDTQYF
TGTGCCGCCGGGAGTCCCACAGATACGCAGTATTTT
>TRBJ2-3|TRBV4-3|-|-
CASSQSSGRSTDTQYF
TGCGCCAGCAGCCAATCGTCGGGCAGAAGCACAGATACGCAGTATTTT
>TRBJ2-5|TRBV25-1|TRBD2|-
CASSEGGGVETQYF
TGTGCCAGCAGTGAGGGCGGGGGGGTTGAGACCCAGTACTTC
>TRBJ1-1|TRBV6-5|-|-
CASSSPKYTEAFF
TGTGCCAGCAGTTCCCCCAAGTACACTGAAGCTTTCTTT
>TRBJ2-2|TRBV9|-|few
CASSARTVGSAGELFF
TGTGCCAGCAGCGCCCGGACAGTCGGTTCCGCCGGGGAGCTGTTTTTT
>TRBJ2-2|TRBV7-9|-|-
CASSRFWFGDSNTGELFF
TGTGCCAGCAGCAGGTTTTGGTTTGGGGACTCGAACACCGGGGAGCTGTTTTTT
>TRBJ1-6|TRBV18|-|-
CASSPLEGNNSPLHF
TGTGCCAGCTCACCCCTGGAGGGGAATAATTCACCCCTCCACTTT